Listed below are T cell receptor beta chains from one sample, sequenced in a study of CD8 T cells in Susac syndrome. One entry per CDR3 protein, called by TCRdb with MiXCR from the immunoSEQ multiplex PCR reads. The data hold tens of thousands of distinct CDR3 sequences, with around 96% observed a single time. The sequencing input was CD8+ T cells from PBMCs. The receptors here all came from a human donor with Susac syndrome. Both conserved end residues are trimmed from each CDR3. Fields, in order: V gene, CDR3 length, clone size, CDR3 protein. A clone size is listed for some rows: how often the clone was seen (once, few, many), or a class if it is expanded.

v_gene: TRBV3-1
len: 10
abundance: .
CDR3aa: ASTLNQETQY

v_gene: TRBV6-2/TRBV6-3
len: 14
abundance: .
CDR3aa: ASRRTGGNGNQPQH

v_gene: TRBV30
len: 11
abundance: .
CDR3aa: APPKGRDTEAF

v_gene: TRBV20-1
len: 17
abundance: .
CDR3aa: SARDPSTAGFAGPYGYT

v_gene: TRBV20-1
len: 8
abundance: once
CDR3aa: SARQNTIY

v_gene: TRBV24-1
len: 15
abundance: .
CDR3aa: ATSGQEPGRATDTQY

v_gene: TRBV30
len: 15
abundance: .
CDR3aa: AWSVPGARPKNTEAF

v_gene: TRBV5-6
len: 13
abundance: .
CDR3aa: ASSRRVLGNQPQH

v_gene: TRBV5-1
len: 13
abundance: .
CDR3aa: ASRYTTGSGETQY

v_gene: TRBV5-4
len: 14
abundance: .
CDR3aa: ASSSLTQQGQETQY

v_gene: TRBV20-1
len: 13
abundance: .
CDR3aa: SARDVRQSTDTQY

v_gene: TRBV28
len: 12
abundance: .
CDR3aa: ASSPDREWDEQY

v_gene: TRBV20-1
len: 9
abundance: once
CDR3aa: SARLQSKQF

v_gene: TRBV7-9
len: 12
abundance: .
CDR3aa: ASHGEGKASPLH

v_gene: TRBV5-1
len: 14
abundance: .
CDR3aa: ASSLGDRDGTQPQH